Listed below are T cell receptor beta chains from one sample, sequenced in a study of a mutant IDH1 vaccine in newly diagnosed glioma. TCRdb's copy holds only in-frame clones and misses some; the assay was immunoSEQ multiplex PCR. The data hold 77,000 or so clones, with approximately 80% observed a single time. The antigens for these receptors are not known. The sequencing used PBMCs, collected from a glioma patient whose treatment included an IDH1 peptide vaccine. All receptors come from a man between 40 and 49 years old with glioma. The CDR3 runs from the conserved cysteine through the conserved F or W. Fields, in order: V gene, J gene, CDR3 protein.

TRBV5-6,TRBJ2-2,CASSLETIAYTGELFF
TRBV7-2,TRBJ2-7,CASSLFPASSSYEQYF
TRBV6-1,TRBJ1-5,CASRDRGGDQPQHF
TRBV6-6,TRBJ2-7,CASSYSGSTYEQYF
TRBV7-3,TRBJ2-3,CASSYRGGSGTDTQYF
TRBV5-6,TRBJ2-2,CASSRQSVWTPNTGELFF
TRBV5-4,TRBJ2-7,CASSLGLTYEQYF
TRBV30,TRBJ2-5,CAWSLTGGAETQYF
TRBV28,TRBJ2-5,CASSGGARGAQYF
TRBV28,TRBJ1-5,CASKRFNQPQHF
TRBV30,TRBJ1-6,CAWSRQGGNSPLHF
TRBV7-6,TRBJ2-1,CASSGGTSGSYNEQFF
TRBV5-8,TRBJ2-7,CASSFRGSPSSEQYF
TRBV18,TRBJ2-5,CASSPRTGGQETQYF
TRBV30,TRBJ1-5,CAWSVMTNNQPQHF
TRBV10-1,TRBJ2-2,CASKALPGTSGGASVTGELFF
TRBV9,TRBJ1-2,CASSTRQNGYTF
TRBV10-2,TRBJ1-6,CASSEGRAGYNSPLHF
TRBV27,TRBJ1-1,CASSRQGSNTEAFF
TRBV28,TRBJ1-1,CASSRGQGGNTEAFF
TRBV30,TRBJ1-1,CAWRRITEAFF
TRBV28,TRBJ2-2,CASSSGGKDTGELFF
TRBV2,TRBJ2-1,CASSVRIGGYNEQFF
TRBV25-1,TRBJ2-5,CASSDRDREQETQYF
TRBV19,TRBJ2-6,CASTDSSGANVLTF
TRBV7-9,TRBJ2-3,CASSLAIGWDQGGTDTQYF
TRBV30,TRBJ1-2,CAWPGYTF
TRBV28,TRBJ2-6,CASSLSGLGGGANVLTF
TRBV6-1,TRBJ1-2,CASSVRQGADGYTF
TRBV2,TRBJ1-2,CASNRDDYGYTF